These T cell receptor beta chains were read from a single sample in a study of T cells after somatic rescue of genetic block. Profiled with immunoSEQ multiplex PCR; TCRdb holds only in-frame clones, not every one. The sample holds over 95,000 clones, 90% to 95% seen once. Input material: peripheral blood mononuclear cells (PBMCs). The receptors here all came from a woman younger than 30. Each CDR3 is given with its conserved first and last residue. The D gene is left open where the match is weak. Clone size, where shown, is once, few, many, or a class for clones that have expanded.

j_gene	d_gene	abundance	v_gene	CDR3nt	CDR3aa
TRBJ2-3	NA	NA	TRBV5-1	TGCGCCAGCAGCCAGGGACAAAGTGATACGCAGTATTTT	CASSQGQSDTQYF
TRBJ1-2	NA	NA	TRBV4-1	TGCGCCAGCAGCCAAGAGGGCTACTATGGCTACACCTTC	CASSQEGYYGYTF
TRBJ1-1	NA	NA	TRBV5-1	TGCGCCAGCAGCTTGGACGAAGGCACTGAAGCTTTCTTT	CASSLDEGTEAFF
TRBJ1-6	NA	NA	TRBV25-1	TGTGCCAGCAGTGAATCGAGGATCGGGCAGAGGTCACCCCTCCACTTT	CASSESRIGQRSPLHF
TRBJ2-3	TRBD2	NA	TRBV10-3	TGTGCCTCAAGCGGACTAGCGGGGGCCGCCCTATTAAGTACGCAGTATTTT	CASSGLAGAALLSTQYF
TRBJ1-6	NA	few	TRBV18	TGTGCCAGCTCACCTCAGCGAACGGGATCACCCCTCCACTTT	CASSPQRTGSPLHF
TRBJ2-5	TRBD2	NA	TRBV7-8	TGTGCCAGCAGCTGGGAGACTAGCGGCGCCTCGGAGACCCAGTACTTC	CASSWETSGASETQYF
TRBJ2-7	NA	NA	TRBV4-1	TGCGCCAGCAGCCAAGATCGGAACGGGGGTCCCATCTCCTACGAGCAGTACTTC	CASSQDRNGGPISYEQYF
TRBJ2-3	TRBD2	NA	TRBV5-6	TGTGCCAGCAGCTCTCCCCGGGGGGGGGCCAGCACAGATACGCAGTATTTT	CASSSPRGGASTDTQYF
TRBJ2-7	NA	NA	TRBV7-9	TGTGCCAGCAGCTCGAGGGGATACAACGAGCAGTACTTC	CASSSRGYNEQYF
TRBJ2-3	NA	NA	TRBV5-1	TGCGCCAGCAGCACAACACAGCGCACAGATACGCAGTATTTT	CASSTTQRTDTQYF
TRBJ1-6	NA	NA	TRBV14	TGTGCCAGCAGCCAATCCGACAGTCATAATTCACCCCTCCACTTT	CASSQSDSHNSPLHF
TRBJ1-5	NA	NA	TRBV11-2	TGTGCCAGCAGCCCAGTAGGTTCTCAGCCCCAGCATTTT	CASSPVGSQPQHF
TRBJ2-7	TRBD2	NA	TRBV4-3	TGCGCCAGCAGCCAAGAGGGGCGGGGGGCATTCTACGAGCAGTACTTC	CASSQEGRGAFYEQYF
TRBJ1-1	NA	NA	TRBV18	TGTGCCAGCTCCCAGGGTACGGCGAGCTTAAACACTGAAGCTTTCTTT	CASSQGTASLNTEAFF
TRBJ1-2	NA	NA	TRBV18	TGTGCCAGCTCACCGTTGGAGGGAGAGGGAAACTATGGCTACACCTTC	CASSPLEGEGNYGYTF
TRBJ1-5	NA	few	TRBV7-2	TGTGCCAGCAGCTTAGCAGGGCAGCCCCAGCATTTT	CASSLAGQPQHF
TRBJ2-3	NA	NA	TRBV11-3	TGTGCCAGCAGCTTAGGGTTCACAGATACGCAGTATTTT	CASSLGFTDTQYF
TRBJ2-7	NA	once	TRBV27	TGTGCCAGCAGGTTAGGGGGACACTACCTGTACTTC	CASRLGGHYLYF
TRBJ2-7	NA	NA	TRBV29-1	TGCAGCGTTGTGACAGGCTACGAGCAGTACTTC	CSVVTGYEQYF
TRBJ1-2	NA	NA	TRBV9	TGTGCCAGCAGCGGACCGGACAGAGGTTCCGGCTACACCTTC	CASSGPDRGSGYTF
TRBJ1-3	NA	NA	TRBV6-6	TGTGCCAGCAGCCTCCCCCCGGGCTCTGGAAACACCATATATTTT	CASSLPPGSGNTIYF
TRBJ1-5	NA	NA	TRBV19	TGTGCCAGTAGTATAGATAAGGGAGGGTTGAATCAGCCCCAGCATTTT	CASSIDKGGLNQPQHF
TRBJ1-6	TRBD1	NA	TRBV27	TGTGCCAGCTCAGGGGCGACAGGGGTCCACTTT	CASSGATGVHF
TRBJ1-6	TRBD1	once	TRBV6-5	TGTGCCAGCAGGACCGGGGACAGGGAATCACCCCTCCACTTT	CASRTGDRESPLHF
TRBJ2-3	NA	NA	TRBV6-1	TGTGCCAGCAGTGCACGCCGACTAGGGGGGACAGATACGCAGTATTTT	CASSARRLGGTDTQYF
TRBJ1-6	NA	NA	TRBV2	TGTGCCAGCAGTGGGGCCAGAGGCTATAATTCACCCCTCCACTTT	CASSGARGYNSPLHF
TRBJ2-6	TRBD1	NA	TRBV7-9	TGTGCCAGCAGTATGGGACAGGCCTCTGGGGCCAACGTCCTGACTTTC	CASSMGQASGANVLTF
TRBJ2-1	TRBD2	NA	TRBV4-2	TGTGCCAGCAGCCAACTCCCGTCGGGGGGGGCCTATGAGCAGTTCTTC	CASSQLPSGGAYEQFF
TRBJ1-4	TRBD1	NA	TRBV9	TGTGCCAGCAGCGTAGGGCCTGGGACAGCTAATGAAAAACTGTTTTTT	CASSVGPGTANEKLFF
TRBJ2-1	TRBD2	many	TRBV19	TGTGCCAGTAGCTCTACTAGCGGGCAATTCAATGAGCAGTTCTTC	CASSSTSGQFNEQFF
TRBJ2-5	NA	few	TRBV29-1	TGCAGCGTTGGGCGAGCAGCAGAAGAGACCCAGTACTTC	CSVGRAAEETQYF